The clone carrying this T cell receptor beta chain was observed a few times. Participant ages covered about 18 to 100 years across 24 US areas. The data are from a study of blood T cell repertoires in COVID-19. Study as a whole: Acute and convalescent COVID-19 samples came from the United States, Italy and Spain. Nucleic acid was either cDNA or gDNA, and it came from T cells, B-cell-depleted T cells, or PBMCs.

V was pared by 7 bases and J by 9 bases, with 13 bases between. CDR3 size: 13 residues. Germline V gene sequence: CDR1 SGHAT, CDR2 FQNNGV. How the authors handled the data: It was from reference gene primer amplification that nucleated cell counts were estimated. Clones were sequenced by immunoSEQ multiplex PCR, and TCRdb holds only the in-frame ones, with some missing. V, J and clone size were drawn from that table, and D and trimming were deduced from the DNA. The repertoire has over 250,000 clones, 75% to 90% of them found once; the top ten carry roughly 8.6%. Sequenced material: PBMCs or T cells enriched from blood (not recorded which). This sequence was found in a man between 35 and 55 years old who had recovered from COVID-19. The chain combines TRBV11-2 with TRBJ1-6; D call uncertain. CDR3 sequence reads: CASTETEFSPLHF. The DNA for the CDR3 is TGTGCCAGCACCGAGACGGAGTTTTCACCCCTCCACTTT.